Listed below are T cell receptor beta chains from one sample, sequenced in a study of PD-1 and CTLA-4 blockade in melanoma. Sequencing was performed with immunoSEQ multiplex PCR; in TCRdb, only in-frame clones are kept and a portion is missing. The sample holds about 16,000 clones; 70% are singletons and the top ten take 13% to 15%. This specimen was CD8+ T cells from peripheral blood, taken from a patient given anti-PD-1 treatment. The receptor set was obtained from a human donor with melanoma. CDR3s include the opening cysteine and the closing phenylalanine or tryptophan.

>TRBV19|TRBJ1-2|16
CASSIETREINYGYTF
>TRBV10-2|TRBJ2-1|13
CASGTSGLNEQFF
>TRBV19|TRBJ1-1|13
CASRRTGSTEAFF
>TRBV29-1|TRBJ2-6|14
CSVLPLDGANVLTF
>TRBV11-2|TRBJ2-4|15
CASSFMDPAKNIQYF
>TRBV7-9|TRBJ1-1|17
CASSPISQGALNTEAFF
>TRBV11-3|TRBJ2-7|11
CASSFLREQYF
>TRBV7-9|TRBJ2-6|16
CASSLYSSSGANVLTF
>TRBV19|TRBJ1-1|16
CASSIAAWDTYTEAFF
>TRBV25-1|TRBJ1-5|12
CASSQSNQPQHF
>TRBV7-9|TRBJ1-1|14
CASSLVEGNTEAFF
>TRBV6-5|TRBJ1-2|16
CASSYQEQGIPYGYTF
>TRBV11-3|TRBJ2-6|19
CASSPYLREYRSGANVLTF
>TRBV11-2|TRBJ1-2|15
CASSLGLTGGDGYTF
>TRBV7-9|TRBJ1-5|14
CASSLVGAGQPQHF
>TRBV4-1|TRBJ1-4|15
CASSQGEGPNEKLFF
>TRBV6-5|TRBJ1-1|14
CASSYRTVNTEAFF
>TRBV6-4|TRBJ1-2|12
CASSDPGYGYTF
>TRBV19|TRBJ2-1|14
CASSTAGSYNEQFF
>TRBV14|TRBJ1-2|16
CASSPTRLDRARGYTF
>TRBV4-1|TRBJ1-6|18
CASSQAHRWSSYNSPLHF
>TRBV2|TRBJ2-5|12
CASQGSKETQYF